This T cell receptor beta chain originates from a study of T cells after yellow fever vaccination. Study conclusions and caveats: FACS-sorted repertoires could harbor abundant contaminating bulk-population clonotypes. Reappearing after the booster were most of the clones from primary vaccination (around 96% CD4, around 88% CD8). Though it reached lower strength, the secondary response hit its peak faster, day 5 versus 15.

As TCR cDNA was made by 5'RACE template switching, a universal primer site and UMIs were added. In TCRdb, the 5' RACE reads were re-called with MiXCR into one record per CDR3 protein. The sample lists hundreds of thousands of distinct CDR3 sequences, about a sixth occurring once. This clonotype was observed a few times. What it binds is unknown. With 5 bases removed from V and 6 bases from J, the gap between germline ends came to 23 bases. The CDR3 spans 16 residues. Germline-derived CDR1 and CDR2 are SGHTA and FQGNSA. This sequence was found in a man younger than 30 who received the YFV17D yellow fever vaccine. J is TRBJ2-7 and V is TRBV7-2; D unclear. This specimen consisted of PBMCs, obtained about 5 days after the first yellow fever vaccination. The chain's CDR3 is CASSAHRADRTSEQYF. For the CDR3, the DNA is TGTGCCAGCAGCGCCCACCGAGCCGACCGTACCTCCGAGCAGTACTTC.